This is a list of T cell receptor beta chains from one sample in a study of early T cells in non-severe SARS-CoV-2 infection. TCRdb redid the calling of the 5' RACE reads with MiXCR, one entry per CDR3 protein. The table includes around 58,000 distinct CDR3 sequences, around 8% detected once. Sequenced material: whole blood, taken at baseline. These receptors came from an adult who was a healthcare worker with PCR-confirmed SARS-CoV-2 infection or an uninfected control (not recorded which). The CDR3 runs from the conserved cysteine through the conserved F or W. The D gene is left open where the match is weak. Not all rows give a size; the values are once, few, many and, for expanded clones, a class.

TRBJ2-7	many	TRBV20-1	-	TGCAGTGCTAGAGATTTTAGGGTAGGGACCGAGCAGTACTTC	CSARDFRVGTEQYF
TRBJ2-3	few	TRBV7-9	-	TGTGCCAGCAGCTTCGACAGCCTAAACACAGATACGCAGTATTTT	CASSFDSLNTDTQYF
TRBJ1-2	many	TRBV7-9	-	TGTGCCAGCAGCTTAGGGGTCAGGCCAGGAGGCTACACCTTC	CASSLGVRPGGYTF
TRBJ2-3	few	TRBV6-1	TRBD2	TGTGCCAGCAGTGAGACTAGCGGAGGCCCGGATACGCAGTATTTT	CASSETSGGPDTQYF
TRBJ2-5	few	TRBV6-2/TRBV6-3	-	TGTGCCAGCAGTTACTCTCCCGCCGAGACCCAGTACTTC	CASSYSPAETQYF
TRBJ1-3	many	TRBV9	-	TGTGCCAGCAGCGTAGATCCGGCGGGCCCTACTGGGGGAAACACCATATATTTT	CASSVDPAGPTGGNTIYF
TRBJ1-2	few	TRBV28	-	TGTGCCAGCAGTTTGATAAACAACCCTGCTAACTATGGCTACACCTTC	CASSLINNPANYGYTF
TRBJ2-3	many	TRBV4-1	-	TGCGCCAGCAGCCAAGGGGACAGCACAGATACGCAGTATTTT	CASSQGDSTDTQYF
TRBJ2-3	few	TRBV11-2	TRBD2	TGTGCCAGCAGCTTATCGGCTAGCGGAGGAGATACGCAGTATTTT	CASSLSASGGDTQYF
TRBJ2-3	-	TRBV18	-	TGTGCCAGCTCACCAGGGAACACAGATACGCAGTATTTT	CASSPGNTDTQYF
TRBJ2-7	-	TRBV5-1	-	TGCGCCAGCAGCTCCGCCTGGGGCTACGAGCAGTACTTC	CASSSAWGYEQYF
TRBJ2-1	many	TRBV20-1	TRBD2	TGCAGTGCTAGAGGCCCAGCGGGAGTCTATGAGCAGTTCTTC	CSARGPAGVYEQFF
TRBJ2-7	-	TRBV7-9	TRBD2	TGTGCCAGCAGCGGACCGGGACTAGCTGTCCACGAGCAGTACTTC	CASSGPGLAVHEQYF
TRBJ2-5	many	TRBV19	TRBD2	TGTGCCAGTAGTATTCGAGCGGGAGGGAGGCAAGAGACCCAGTACTTC	CASSIRAGGRQETQYF
TRBJ2-3	-	TRBV14	-	TGTGCCAGCAGATTATTGACGACCACAGATACGCAGTATTTT	CASRLLTTTDTQYF
TRBJ2-7	-	TRBV27	-	TGTGCCAGCAGTTCGAACCCAGCCCGGGGTTACGAGCAGTACTTC	CASSSNPARGYEQYF
TRBJ1-1	-	TRBV7-2	-	TGTGCCAGCAGCTTAACTCCCGGGACTGAAGCTTTCTTT	CASSLTPGTEAFF
TRBJ2-7	-	TRBV5-4	-	TGTGCCAGCAGCGGAAACTACGAGCCGACTCGAACTAAGCAGTACTTC	CASSGNYEPTRTKQYF
TRBJ1-2	many	TRBV2	-	TGTGCCAGCAGTGAAGCAGGCGCCGACTATGGCTACACCTTC	CASSEAGADYGYTF
TRBJ2-1	few	TRBV7-2	-	TGTGCCAGCAGCCTTTGGACGGGAGAGCGGTTCTTC	CASSLWTGERFF
TRBJ2-1	many	TRBV28	TRBD2	TGTGCCAGCAGGACACTAGCGGGAGGGACTGGCGAGCAGTTCTTC	CASRTLAGGTGEQFF
TRBJ2-7	-	TRBV5-5	TRBD1	TGTGCCAGCAGCTTGGCTACAGGGGCCTATACCTACGAGCAGTACTTC	CASSLATGAYTYEQYF
TRBJ2-7	many	TRBV7-6	-	TGTGCCAGCAGCTTACTCGGGCAGGAAAGCTCCTACGAGCAGTACTTC	CASSLLGQESSYEQYF
TRBJ2-3	-	TRBV5-1	TRBD1	TGCGCCAGCAGCTTGGGGACAGGACCCGGCACAGATACGCAGTATTTT	CASSLGTGPGTDTQYF
TRBJ2-7	many	TRBV5-1	TRBD2	TGCGCCAGCAGCTTCACTAGCGGGAGCTCCTACGAGCAGTACTTC	CASSFTSGSSYEQYF
TRBJ1-2	-	TRBV6-5	-	TGTGCCAGCAGTTACCCAGGGAACTATGGCTACACCTTC	CASSYPGNYGYTF
TRBJ1-1	many	TRBV12-3/TRBV12-4	TRBD1	TGTGCCAGCCGACAGGGGGAAATGAACACTGAAGCTTTCTTT	CASRQGEMNTEAFF
TRBJ2-7	few	TRBV6-6	-	TGTGCCAGCAGGCCCGAAGGTTACGAGCAGTACTTC	CASRPEGYEQYF
TRBJ2-5	many	TRBV2	TRBD1	TGTGCCAGCAGGCGACAGGGGCCCCAAGAGACCCAGTACTTC	CASRRQGPQETQYF
TRBJ2-1	many	TRBV7-3	-	TGTGCCAGCAGCTTCAACCCAGGGCCCCTGACATCCTACAATGAGCAGTTCTTC	CASSFNPGPLTSYNEQFF
TRBJ2-6	-	TRBV7-9	-	TGTGCCAGCAGCTTTCGGCAGGGACTCTCTGGGGCCAACGTCCTGACTTTC	CASSFRQGLSGANVLTF
TRBJ2-7	many	TRBV5-6	-	TGTGCCAGCAGCTTAGCAAACGAGCAGTACTTC	CASSLANEQYF
TRBJ2-7	-	TRBV27	TRBD2	TGTGCCAGCAGTTTATCAATCGGGGGGGACTACGAGCAGTACTTC	CASSLSIGGDYEQYF
TRBJ2-7	few	TRBV27	-	TGTGCCAGCAGATCTCGTATAGCTGAGAATTACGAGCAGTACTTC	CASRSRIAENYEQYF
TRBJ2-7	many	TRBV20-1	-	TGCAGTGCTAGAGATCGCAGGGGCTCCTACGAGCAGTACTTC	CSARDRRGSYEQYF
TRBJ2-5	-	TRBV7-9	TRBD2	TGTGCCAGCAGCGCCCCGTCCAAAGAGCGGGAGTACCAAGAGACCCAGTACTTC	CASSAPSKEREYQETQYF
TRBJ2-3	many	TRBV4-3	-	TGCGCCAGCAGCCAAGAGGCCGGGTTCGGCACAGATACGCAGTATTTT	CASSQEAGFGTDTQYF
TRBJ2-7	few	TRBV12-3/TRBV12-4	-	TGTGCCAGCAGTTTATATCCGGGGACCCAAGCCAACGAGCAGTACTTC	CASSLYPGTQANEQYF
TRBJ2-7	few	TRBV6-5	TRBD2	TGTGCCAGCAGTTACCGGCGGGAGTGGGCCTACGAGCAGTACTTC	CASSYRREWAYEQYF
TRBJ1-1	many	TRBV12-3/TRBV12-4	-	TGTGCCAGCAGTTTCCCCGGGACGGTCGAAGCTTTCTTT	CASSFPGTVEAFF
TRBJ1-3	many	TRBV6-6	-	TGTGCCAGCAGTTACAACTGGCTACGCTCTGGAAACACCATATATTTT	CASSYNWLRSGNTIYF
TRBJ2-7	-	TRBV6-5	-	TGTGCCAGCAGGCGACGATCGGACCCCTACGAACAGTACTTC	CASRRRSDPYEQYF
TRBJ2-7	few	TRBV28	-	TGTGCCAGCAGTTTTATTTTGTCACTACGGGGGATTACCTACGAGCAGTACTTC	CASSFILSLRGITYEQYF
TRBJ2-7	few	TRBV4-3	-	TGCGCCAGCAGCCAAGTCATATTATCGAGCGAGCAGTACTTC	CASSQVILSSEQYF
TRBJ1-1	-	TRBV6-2/TRBV6-3	TRBD1	TGTGCCAGCGGCAAACAGGGGGCGCTTGGAGCTTTCTTT	CASGKQGALGAFF
TRBJ2-2	few	TRBV18	-	TGTGCCAGCTCACCTTTGGAGATCGTCGGGGAGCTGTTTTTT	CASSPLEIVGELFF